Below, 24 T cell receptor beta chains from the same sample are listed, as sequenced in a study of T-cell reconstitution after alpha-beta-depleted transplantation in children. The authors prepared the TCRbeta library with unique molecular identifiers. One entry per CDR3 protein, called by TCRdb with MiXCR from the PCR reads. The repertoire holds 200,000 to 250,000 distinct CDR3 sequences, with 24% as singletons. The starting material was PBMCs, mostly from graft donor cells, obtained 360 days after TCRalphabeta/CD19-depleted stem cell transplant. These receptors all come from a female patient aged 2-15 years who had a stem cell transplant for congenital amegakaryocytic thrombocytopenia, so the T cells may come from the graft donor.

The gene calls are TRBV10-3 and TRBJ2-7, with 8 nucleotides matching TRBD1. With V trimmed by 0 bases and J by 0 bases, 4 bases remained unmatched. Germline assignment: CDR1 ENHRY and CDR2 SYGVKD. The CDR3 spans 16 residues. CDR3 sequence reads: CAISESGTGGSYEQYF. The CDR3 bases are TGTGCCATCAGTGAGTCTGGAACAGGGGGCTCCTACGAGCAGTACTTC.

V is TRBV5-1 and J is TRBJ1-2, with D perhaps matching TRBD1 (5 bases). CDR3 size: 15 residues. Germline V gene lookup returns CDR1 SGHRS and CDR2 YFSETQ. Trimming cost V 4 bases and J 4 bases, with 17 bases left between them. CDR3 sequence: CASSISYHGGYGYTF. DNA of the CDR3: TGCGCCAGCAGCATATCATACCACGGGGGCTATGGCTACACCTTC.

The V gene is TRBV7-2, the J gene TRBJ2-2, with 12 bases identical to TRBD2. The CDR3 loop spans 15 amino acids. Germline V gene data show CDR1 as SGHTA and CDR2 as FQGNSA. J gave up 6 bases and V 5 bases, and 4 bases lay outside the gene matches. CDR3 sequence: CASSRLAGVSGELFF. Here the CDR3 DNA reads TGTGCCAGCAGCAGACTAGCGGGAGTGTCCGGGGAGCTGTTTTTT.

The V call is TRBV18, the J call TRBJ1-2; 8 bases line up with TRBD1. Germline assignment: CDR1 KGHSH and CDR2 LQKENI. The ends lost 2 bases at V and 2 bases at J; junction bases unmatched: 4. CDR3 length: 15 residues. CDR3 protein: CASSPGTGGNYGYTF. The DNA for the CDR3 is TGTGCCAGCTCACCAGGAACAGGGGGGAACTATGGCTACACCTTC.

This clonotype occurred a few times. The chain couples TRBV3-1 to TRBJ2-1; 9 bases are a match to TRBD1. Trimming at V came to 4 bases and at J to 9 bases, leaving 16 bases not matched to a gene. Germline CDR1 is LGHDT and CDR2 is YNNKEL (reference sequence). The CDR3 spans 17 residues. The chain's CDR3 is CASSPYTGGSHLGEQFF. Written as DNA, the CDR3 is TGTGCCAGCAGCCCCTATACAGGGGGCTCGCATTTGGGTGAGCAGTTCTTC.

This clonotype showed up just a few times. V is TRBV4-1 and J is TRBJ2-7, with TRBD2 matching 8 bases. Germline-derived CDR1 and CDR2 are MGHRA and YSYEKL. V was pared by 0 bases and J by 3 bases, with 7 bases of the junction left unmatched. The CDR3 is made up of 16 amino acids. CDR3 loop: CASSQDASGSFYEQYF. The DNA of the CDR3 is TGCGCCAGCAGCCAAGATGCGAGCGGGAGTTTCTACGAGCAGTACTTC.

This clonotype was seen ten or more times. The chain recombines TRBV28 with TRBJ1-1, with TRBD1 matching 8 bases. Germline lookup yields CDR1 MDHEN and CDR2 SYDVKM. V lost 6 bases and J lost 5; bases outside the gene matches: 8. The CDR3 covers 14 residues. The CDR3 loop reads CASSLGHRGTEAFF. CDR3 bases: TGTGCCAGCAGCCTGGGACACAGGGGGACTGAAGCTTTCTTT.

This clonotype turned up a few times. This chain uses TRBV20-1 with TRBJ2-7; the D gene is possibly TRBD1 (7 bases). The CDR3 loop spans 14 amino acids. V lost 6 bases and J lost 2, with 17 bases in between. The germline CDR1 and CDR2 sequences are DFQATT and SNEGSKA (reference sequence). In DNA, the CDR3 is TGCAGTGCCCGCCGACAGGGAGGCCCCTACGAGCAGTACTTC. Translating it yields CSARRQGGPYEQYF.

The rearrangement uses TRBV6-1 and TRBJ1-1; D may be TRBD1 (5 bases). Per the germline V gene, CDR1 is MNHNS and CDR2 is SASEGT. The V end was cut by 5 bases, the J end by 0 bases, with 25 bases between. CDR3 size: 19 residues. CDR3 sequence reads: CASSPYGSGGEVMNTEAFF. Here the CDR3 DNA reads TGTGCCAGCAGTCCCTATGGGTCTGGGGGGGAGGTCATGAACACTGAAGCTTTCTTT.

This chain links TRBV20-1 with TRBJ1-6, with a possible D match to TRBD1 (6 bases). Looked up from germline, CDR1 is DFQATT and CDR2 is SNEGSKA (reference sequence). Trimming removed 3 bases from V and 0 bases from J, with 21 bases in between. This CDR3 is built from 19 residues. The CDR3 nucleotides read TGCAGTGCTAGTTCAGGGGACCACAGAGGTAGCTCCTATAATTCACCCCTCCACTTT. This encodes CSASSGDHRGSSYNSPLHF.

In this sample, this clonotype turned up a few times. The genes are TRBV12-3 or TRBV12-4 and TRBJ2-2; 10 bases line up with TRBD1. V shed 6 bases, J shed 6 bases, and the junction held 4 bases outside the gene matches. This CDR3 has 14 residues. The CDR3 here is CASSSGTGAGELFF. Here the CDR3 DNA reads TGTGCCAGCAGCTCCGGGACAGGGGCCGGGGAGCTGTTTTTT.

In its sample, this clonotype was seen a few times. CDR3 in DNA: TGTGCCAGCAGCCCGTGGACAGGGGTAGACACCGGGGAGCTGTTTTTT. Residues: CASSPWTGVDTGELFF. The chain employs TRBV7-7 and TRBJ2-2; 9 bases match TRBD1. Per the germline V gene, CDR1 is SSHAT and CDR2 is FNYEAQ (reference sequence). Unmatched junction bases numbered 7, after V lost 5 bases and J lost 3 bases. The CDR3 totals 16 residues. Supplemented by reference TRBV7-7 and TRBJ2-2, the full variable domain reads GAGVSQSPRYKVTKRGQDVTLRCDPISSHATLYWYQQALGQGPEFLTYFNYEAQPDKSGLPSDRFSAERPEGSISTLTIQRTEQRDSAMYRCASSPWTGVDTGELFFGEGSRLTVL.

The J gene is TRBJ1-1, the V gene TRBV20-1; the D is unclear. V lost 2 bases and J 0 bases, leaving 4 bases between the germline ends. The CDR3 sequence is 12 residues long. Germline CDR1 is DFQATT and CDR2 is SNEGSKA (reference sequence). CDR3 in DNA: TGCAGTGCTAGAAAGGTGAACACTGAAGCTTTCTTT. This encodes CSARKVNTEAFF.

This clonotype came up many times. This chain connects TRBV4-1 to TRBJ2-5; the match to TRBD1 covers 10 bases. Per the germline V gene, CDR1 is MGHRA and CDR2 is YSYEKL. The length of the CDR3 is 15 residues. The junction had 6 bases not matched to a gene; V was cut back by 3 bases and J by 5 bases. The CDR3 nucleotides read TGCGCCAGCAGCCACCCCGGGACAGGGGTTGAGACCCAGTACTTC. Translating gives CASSHPGTGVETQYF.

This clonotype was picked up many times. The CDR3 sequence: CASSSTGQERRYEQYF. The DNA for the CDR3 is TGTGCCAGCAGTTCCACGGGGCAGGAGAGGCGTTACGAGCAGTACTTC. This chain links TRBV6-5 with TRBJ2-7, with D perhaps being TRBD1 or TRBD2 (5 bases each). The CDR3 has 16 residues. Germline CDR1 MNHEY, CDR2 SVGAGI. V gave up 4 bases and J gave up 4 bases, with 20 bases separating them.

The chain employs TRBV6-2 or TRBV6-3 and TRBJ2-1, with 13 bases fitting TRBD2. The ends lost 6 bases at V and 5 bases at J; junction bases unmatched: 4. The germline CDR1 and CDR2 sequences are MNHEY and SVGEGT. The CDR3 totals 15 residues. CDR3: CASSTGTSGNNEQFF. CDR3 sequence (DNA): TGTGCCAGCAGCACCGGGACTAGCGGGAACAATGAGCAGTTCTTC.

The chain carries TRBV11-2 and TRBJ2-1; 13 nucleotides match TRBD2. CDR1 is SGHAT and CDR2 is FQNNGV in the germline V gene. The ends lost 5 bases at V and 0 bases at J; junction bases unmatched: 13. The CDR3 is made up of 20 amino acids. In DNA, the CDR3 is TGTGCCAGCAGCGCCCGACTAGCGGGAGGCGTTAAACGCTCCTACAATGAGCAGTTCTTC. This encodes CASSARLAGGVKRSYNEQFF.

This clonotype was recorded many times. V and J are TRBV12-3 or TRBV12-4 and TRBJ2-7; no clear D. Trimming cost V 6 bases and J 0 bases, with 6 bases left between them. The CDR3 consists of 12 residues. For the CDR3, the DNA is TGTGCCAGCAGAGGAAGCTCCTACGAGCAGTACTTC. Protein: CASRGSSYEQYF.

The chain has TRBV9 and TRBJ2-3, with unresolved D. Trimming took off 1 base at V and 0 bases at J, with 15 bases between the two ends. This CDR3 is 17 amino acids long. Per germline, CDR1 SGDLS and CDR2 YYNGEE. Here the CDR3 DNA reads TGTGCCAGCAGCGTATTGGATGGTGACGGCAGCACAGATACGCAGTATTTT. Translating it yields CASSVLDGDGSTDTQYF. Based on the CDR3 plus reference TRBV9 and TRBJ2-3, the full variable domain is DSGVTQTPKHLITATGQRVTLRCSPRSGDLSVYWYQQSLDQGLQFLIQYYNGEERAKGNILERFSAQQFPDLHSELNLSSLELGDSALYFCASSVLDGDGSTDTQYFGPGTRLTVL.

A few counts support this clonotype. This rearrangement joins TRBV4-1 to TRBJ1-4; D remains ambiguous. This CDR3 is built from 14 residues. Trimming removed 0 bases at V and 7 bases at J, with 9 bases between. Per the germline V gene, CDR1 is MGHRA and CDR2 is YSYEKL. The CDR3 region is CASSQEEGGEKLFF. CDR3 coding DNA: TGCGCCAGCAGCCAAGAGGAGGGCGGTGAAAAACTGTTTTTT.

This clonotype was counted between two and nine times. The junction does not match germline at one end; this may be a read error. The gene calls are TRBV5-1 and TRBJ1-3; D may be TRBD1 (6 bases). Germline V gives CDR1 SGHRS, CDR2 YFSETQ. The length of the CDR3 is 16 residues. CDR3 protein: CASSLVLGAFTDGAHF. The CDR3, as DNA: TGCGCCAGCAGCTTGGTTTTGGGGGCCTTCACTGACGGTGCTCATTTT. The full variable domain, its missing parts supplied by reference TRBV5-1 and TRBJ1-3, is KAGVTQTPRYLIKTRGQQVTLSCSPISGHRSVSWYQQTPGQGLQFLFEYFSETQRNKGNFPGRFSGRQFSNSRSEMNVSTLELGDSALYLCASSLVLGAFTDGAHFGEGSWLTVV.

This clonotype was counted between two and nine times. The chain is built from TRBV5-1 and TRBJ2-4; D is tentatively TRBD1 or TRBD2 (5 bases each). Trimming took off 0 bases at V and 2 bases at J, with 9 bases between the two ends. The CDR3 contains 15 residues. Germline V lookup: CDR1 SGHRS, CDR2 YFSETQ. CDR3 sequence (DNA): TGCGCCAGCAGCTTGGTTGGGGGTCCCAAAAACATTCAGTACTTC. Protein product: CASSLVGGPKNIQYF.

The V gene is TRBV7-9, the J gene TRBJ1-1; a possible D gene is TRBD1 (6 bases). This CDR3 comprises 13 residues. The ends were cut back, 5 bases at V and 4 bases at J, with 11 bases in the middle. The germline CDR1 and CDR2 sequences are SEHNR and FQNEAQ (reference sequence). CDR3 nucleotide sequence: TGTGCCAGCAGCGAAGACAGGTCCACTGAAGCTTTCTTT. Translation: CASSEDRSTEAFF.

The table lists this clonotype with a few counts. This chain joins TRBV7-2 and TRBJ2-7; 8 bases match TRBD2. This CDR3 is 13 amino acids long. Unmatched junction bases numbered 3, after V lost 2 bases and J lost 6 bases. Germline CDR1 is SGHTA and CDR2 is FQGNSA. The CDR3 here is CASSLSGTSEQYF. CDR3 bases: TGTGCCAGCAGCTTAAGTGGGACTAGCGAGCAGTACTTC.